There are many counts of the clone carrying this T cell receptor beta chain. This entry belongs to a study of prognosis after radiotherapy for stage I lung cancer. V lost 10 bases and J 3 bases, leaving 13 bases between the germline ends. Germline loops: CDR1 ENHRY, CDR2 SYGVKD. The CDR3 consists of 13 residues. From genomic DNA, two-round multiplex PCR was used to amplify TCR beta CDR3. Round-one PCR had primers specific to each TRBV and TRBJ gene. MiXCR was run by TCRdb on the multiplex PCR reads, yielding one entry per CDR3 protein. The sample yields approximately 28,000 distinct CDR3 sequences, about 30% seen once.

The source was PBMCs, collected before or after stereotactic body radiation therapy (not recorded which). This receptor was obtained from a donor at least 50 years old with non-small cell lung cancer. The chain couples TRBV10-3 to TRBJ1-3; possible D gene TRBD1, 5 bases. As DNA, the CDR3 is TGTGCCACGGGTTGGGACCATGGAAACACCATATATTTT. Residues: CATGWDHGNTIYF.